This is a list of T cell receptor beta chains from one sample in a study of CD8 T cells in ankylosing spondylitis. TCRdb used MiXCR to reprocess the 5' RACE reads, holding one entry per CDR3 protein. This sample has more than 150,000 distinct CDR3 sequences, with roughly 20% found just once. Sequences were obtained from blood, either unsorted or a sorted T cell fraction (not recorded which). The source is a male donor aged 10 to 35 with ankylosing spondylitis or in good health (not recorded which). Each CDR3 is given with its conserved first and last residue. A row's size may be missing; if present it is once, few, many or a size class.

TRBV29-1	NA	TRBJ1-3	CSGLGLSGNTIYF
TRBV7-8	many	TRBJ1-5	CASSLAADQPQHF
TRBV27	many	TRBJ1-2	CASSLSGWGNYGYTF
TRBV29-1	NA	TRBJ2-7	CSVMTGAYEQYF
TRBV2	many	TRBJ1-4	CASIRGEKLFF
TRBV11-2	NA	TRBJ2-2	CASSYNTNTGELFF
TRBV20-1	many	TRBJ2-3	CSASTSGRSTDTQYF
TRBV11-2	many	TRBJ2-5	CASSFRGETQYF
TRBV7-2	NA	TRBJ2-5	CASSLGLKETQYF
TRBV20-1	NA	TRBJ2-5	CSARVGGSVETQYF
TRBV7-8	few	TRBJ1-2	CASSPRLTGNYGYTF
TRBV20-1	many	TRBJ2-6	CSARRRVRGANVLTF
TRBV7-3	many	TRBJ2-2	CASSFELTGELFF
TRBV9	many	TRBJ2-7	CASSPGQTYEQYF
TRBV6-5	many	TRBJ1-2	CASSYNLIEGYTF
TRBV7-2	many	TRBJ2-3	CASSLVSLAGRTDTQYF
TRBV5-4	many	TRBJ2-3	CASSTPTSGITDTQYF
TRBV7-9	many	TRBJ2-1	CASRRDRANEQFF
TRBV5-5	few	TRBJ2-7	CASSLRAFPSYEQYF
TRBV7-7	many	TRBJ2-4	CASSPQTRLGQPLTLLAKNIQYF
TRBV6-9	few	TRBJ2-3	CASKPGLDADTQYF
TRBV29-1	few	TRBJ1-2	CSVDMRGANYGYTF
TRBV18	many	TRBJ2-7	CASSPSQGTYEQYF
TRBV11-2	many	TRBJ2-3	CASSLDLQGHTDTQYF
TRBV7-9	NA	TRBJ2-1	CASSPPMRINNEQFF
TRBV12-3/TRBV12-4	many	TRBJ2-1	CASSLSGDFASYNEQFF
TRBV12-3/TRBV12-4	many	TRBJ2-2	CASSRTPNTGELFF
TRBV4-3	NA	TRBJ2-7	CASSQDPGAYEQYF
TRBV6-6	many	TRBJ2-1	CASKGSFPPQFF
TRBV20-1	NA	TRBJ2-1	CSAIGQGAWNEQFF
TRBV5-1	many	TRBJ2-2	CASSFGGPGAGELFF
TRBV9	NA	TRBJ2-7	CASSVTPTSVYEQYF
TRBV5-6	many	TRBJ2-1	CASSRTQGFSYNEQFF
TRBV20-1	many	TRBJ1-5	CSARDTLRGAEQPQHF
TRBV5-6	many	TRBJ2-7	CASSSTGTSGRYEQYF
TRBV6-6	many	TRBJ2-2	CASSYVRPNTGELFF
TRBV7-9	few	TRBJ2-4	CASSLDWVGSRNIQYF
TRBV28	NA	TRBJ2-1	CASSLLGGLAGSQSSYNEQFF
TRBV20-1	many	TRBJ2-7	CSARKIAVSYEQYF
TRBV6-5	many	TRBJ2-6	CASSPEITGAGANVLTF
TRBV5-1	many	TRBJ2-1	CASRYATHFEQFF
TRBV14	many	TRBJ1-1	CASSPVEQGRTEAFF
TRBV5-1	many	TRBJ2-6	CASSPRTSGRGYNVLTF
TRBV20-1	NA	TRBJ2-3	CSATTDTQYF
TRBV27	many	TRBJ2-7	CASSPYRGEQYF
TRBV29-1	NA	TRBJ1-1	CSVRTGTINTEAFF
TRBV27	many	TRBJ2-2	CASGLSGAGVTGELFF
TRBV7-2	NA	TRBJ2-3	CASSFKGADTQYF
TRBV6-5	many	TRBJ2-7	CASGRVGAYEQYF
TRBV2	many	TRBJ1-3	CASSESRSGNTIYF
TRBV3-1	many	TRBJ2-1	CASSLGGKVNEQFF
TRBV5-1	many	TRBJ1-1	CASSLGQTYEAFF
TRBV7-8	few	TRBJ2-7	CASSSEREGKITKQYF
TRBV20-1	many	TRBJ2-3	CSAPRADTQYF
TRBV7-2	once	TRBJ1-2	CASSSRQGAMGGYTF
TRBV20-1	many	TRBJ1-1	CSAALLENTEAFF
TRBV6-5	NA	TRBJ2-1	CASSYSSGSREQFF
TRBV20-1	many	TRBJ2-3	CSASYTDTQYF